The 7 T cell receptor beta chains reported below all come from one sample, sequenced in a study of chemoradiotherapy in HPV16-positive cancers. This table comes from immunoSEQ multiplex PCR, and its TCRdb copy is limited to in-frame clones, with some not included. The table lists about 68,000 clones, roughly 90% of them singletons. This specimen consisted of blood, obtained from a patient who underwent chemoradiotherapy. Receptors were obtained from a human donor with HPV-associated anogenital cancer.

This clone turned up a few times. The sample carries other DNA sequences with the same CDR3. J is TRBJ2-7 and V is TRBV5-1; perhaps D is TRBD1 or TRBD2 (6 bases each). The V end lost 0 bases, the J end lost 0 bases, and 13 bases lay between the germline ends. From germline, CDR1 is SGHRS and CDR2 YFSETQ. The CDR3 sequence is 16 residues long. Here the CDR3 reads CASSLAQGGGSYEQYF. The CDR3 nucleotides read TGCGCCAGCAGCTTGGCGCAAGGAGGGGGCTCCTACGAGCAGTACTTC.

The chain employs TRBV30 and TRBJ2-5; 12 nucleotides line up with TRBD2. Germline CDR1 reads GTSNPN; CDR2 reads SVGIG (reference sequence). The CDR3 consists of 17 residues. V shed 2 bases, J shed 5 bases, and the junction held 12 bases outside the gene matches. For the CDR3, the DNA is TGTGCCTGGAGTATCAGGACTAGCGGGGCCTTCTGGGAGACCCAGTACTTC. Its protein is CAWSIRTSGAFWETQYF.

The CDR3 bases are TGTGCCAGCAGCCATAGGGGTAGCAACCCCTACAATGAGCAGTTCTTC. Its protein is CASSHRGSNPYNEQFF. This chain joins TRBV7-6 and TRBJ2-1, with D perhaps TRBD1 (5 bases). The germline CDR1 and CDR2 sequences are SGHVS and FNYEAQ. Trimming took off 5 bases at V and 2 bases at J, with 16 bases between the two ends. There are 16 residues in the CDR3.

The V gene is TRBV29-1, the J gene TRBJ2-7; possible D gene TRBD2, 5 bases. CDR1 and CDR2 from the germline V gene are SQVTM and ANQGSEA. The CDR3 contains 13 residues. Trimming shortened V by 5 bases and J by 4 bases, and 15 bases separated the two germline ends. The CDR3 protein is CSVLEGAAYEQYF. The CDR3 DNA is TGCAGCGTTCTCGAGGGAGCTGCGTACGAGCAGTACTTC.

This clone came up a few times. The chain combines TRBV18 with TRBJ2-3, with D perhaps TRBD1 (5 bases). This CDR3 is 13 amino acids long. Germline assignment: CDR1 KGHSH and CDR2 LQKENI. Between the trimmed V and J ends, which lost 3 bases and 4 bases, there was a span of 8 bases. DNA for the CDR3: TGTGCCAGCTCACCCCCAGGGCCAGATACGCAGTATTTT. It yields the protein CASSPPGPDTQYF.

This clone showed up just a few times. The rearrangement joins TRBV6-1 to TRBJ1-1, with a weak D call TRBD1 (5 bases). CDR1 MNHNS and CDR2 SASEGT come from the germline V gene. V was pared by 4 bases and J by 1 base, with 7 bases between. CDR3 length: 13 amino acids. The CDR3 here is CASSAGRNTEAFF. CDR3 nucleotide sequence: TGTGCCAGCAGTGCGGGACGGAACACTGAAGCTTTCTTT.

This chain uses TRBV30 with TRBJ1-2; unclear D gene. Trimming removed 3 bases from V and 2 bases from J, with 7 bases in between. The CDR3 has 12 residues. From germline, CDR1 is GTSNPN and CDR2 SVGIG (reference sequence). The CDR3 reads CAWSQVNYGYTF. CDR3 in DNA: TGTGCCTGGAGCCAGGTGAACTATGGCTACACCTTC.